This T cell receptor (beta chain) stems from a study of vaccination effects on CD4 cells after COVID-19. To note about this clone: What it binds is not known.

Peptide-pool stimulation followed by sequencing identified expanded antigen-specific CD4+ clonotypes in the ViraFEST assay. Cells that had been cultured for roughly ten days were the source of isolated CD4+ T cells. Participants received two doses of either the BNT162b2 or mRNA-1273 vaccine. The ends were cut back, 7 bases at V and 4 bases at J, with 15 bases in the middle. Germline assignment: CDR1 SGHRS and CDR2 YFSETQ. CDR3 size: 14 residues. Only in-frame clones appear in the TCRdb table, and some are missing; sequencing was by immunoSEQ multiplex PCR. Here the sample spans some 30,000 clones, over 75% being singletons.

The TCR was taken from a human donor who received a COVID-19 vaccine. Some clones in this sample may be carry-over from other donors' samples. Here the sequenced sample was CD4+ T cells from PBMCs cultured with SARS-CoV-2 spike peptides, taken after COVID-19 vaccination. The rearrangement joins TRBV5-1 to TRBJ2-4; TRBD1 or TRBD2 may be the D gene (5 bases each). CDR3 in DNA: TGCGCCAGCTCTCCCGACAGAGGGAAAAACATTCAGTACTTC. Amino acids: CASSPDRGKNIQYF.